Listed here are 10 T cell receptor beta chains from one sample, sequenced in a study of shared clonotypes between healthy human individuals (dated by TCRdb to between 2020 and 2021). Receptor amplification or capture employed the immunoSEQ multiplex PCR assay. Held by TCRdb, this immuneACCESS table contains in-frame sequences only and omits some clones. Under half of the omission traces to an unresolved V gene where checked; the cause of the rest is unknown. For this sample the table gives about half a million clones, of which about 85% were detected only once. The biggest ten clones account for roughly an eighth of the sample. Sequencing was performed on PBMCs. The receptors originated from a middle-aged woman in good health. Some clones in this sample may be carry-over from other donors' samples.

The chain employs TRBV10-3 and TRBJ1-1; TRBD1 is a possible D gene (5 bases). The CDR3 is 13 residues long. The germline gives CDR1 ENHRY, CDR2 SYGVKD. V dropped 7 bases and J dropped 4 bases, with 13 bases sitting between them. Here the CDR3 reads CAITRNGATEAFF. DNA for the CDR3: TGTGCCATCACCCGAAACGGGGCCACTGAAGCTTTCTTT.

Concerning this clone itself: A far more abundant clone sits one base away, making this likely a read error. The chain links TRBV7-2 to TRBJ1-2; D gene ambiguous. The V gene lost 1 base and the J gene lost 7 bases, with 13 bases spanning the gap. Germline CDR1 SGHTA, CDR2 FQGNSA. CDR3 length equals 14 residues. In nucleotides, the CDR3 is TGTACCAGCAGCTTAGTGTTAAGGGATAGTGGCTACACCTTC. It specifies CTSSLVLRDSGYTF.

This clone was recorded once. The chain has TRBV12-5 and TRBJ2-7, with D unclear. With 5 bases removed from V and 0 bases from J, the gap between germline ends came to 17 bases. Germline CDR1 reads LGHNT; CDR2 reads FRNRAP. This CDR3 comprises 16 residues. As DNA, the CDR3 is TGTGCTAGTGGTCGGCCTCGTGGGGTTATCTCCTACGAGCAGTACTTC. Protein sequence: CASGRPRGVISYEQYF.

This clone was found once. A far larger clone is just one base off, so this is likely a read error. The chain joins TRBV7-3 to TRBJ2-3; possibly TRBD1 for D (5 bases). Germline loops: CDR1 SGHTA, CDR2 FQGTGA. This CDR3 contains 11 residues. In nucleotides, the CDR3 is TGTGCCAGCAGCATCACAGGTACGCAGTATTTT. Encoded protein: CASSITGTQYF. Full variable domain (rest looked up from reference TRBV7-3 and TRBJ2-3): GAGVSQTPSNKVTEKGKYVELRCDPISGHTALYWYRQSLGQGPEFLIYFQGTGAADDSGLPNDRFFAVRPEGSVSTLKIQRTERGDSAVYLCASSITGTQYFGPGTRLTVL.

V usage is TRBV5-4 and J usage is TRBJ2-3, with no clear D. V was pared by 0 bases and J by 4 bases, with 6 bases between. Germline CDR1 reads SGHNT; CDR2 reads YYREEE (reference sequence). The CDR3 runs to 13 residues. CDR3 coding DNA: TGTGCCAGCAGCTTGGCCGGGTCAGATACGCAGTATTTT. It codes for CASSLAGSDTQYF.

The chain joins TRBV20-1 to TRBJ1-2; 9 bases map to TRBD1. The CDR3 has 11 amino acids. Trimming at V came to 4 bases and at J to 8 bases, leaving 2 bases not matched to a gene. Per germline, CDR1 DFQATT and CDR2 SNEGSKA (reference sequence). CDR3 bases: TGCAGTGCTACGGACAGGGGCGGCTACACCTTC. It is translated as CSATDRGGYTF.

This clone was counted a few times. The chain combines TRBV27 with TRBJ2-1; 8 bases fit TRBD1. Per the germline V gene, CDR1 is MNHEY and CDR2 is SMNVEV (reference sequence). With V trimmed by 6 bases and J by 2 bases, 3 bases remained unmatched. The CDR3 spans 14 residues. The CDR3 DNA follows: TGTGCCAGCAGCCGGACAGGGACCTACAATGAGCAGTTCTTC. It translates to CASSRTGTYNEQFF.

The rearrangement uses TRBV4-2 and TRBJ2-3; D is possibly TRBD1 (6 bases). The CDR3 covers 16 residues. Deletions cut 4 bases from V and 4 bases from J, with 18 bases between. Germline CDR1 reads LGHNA; CDR2 reads YNFKEQ. The CDR3 sequence is CASSLDWTVLPDTQYF. CDR3 nucleotide sequence: TGTGCCAGCAGCCTAGACTGGACAGTCCTCCCAGATACGCAGTATTTT.

Notes on this clone: It differs at one base from a far larger clone, so likely a read error. J is TRBJ2-2 and V is TRBV11-2, with TRBD1 as a possible D gene (6 bases). The ends were cut back, 3 bases at V and 6 bases at J, with 17 bases in the middle. This CDR3 has 16 amino acids. The germline CDR1 and CDR2 sequences are SGHAT and FQNNGV. For the CDR3, the DNA is TGTGCCAGCAGCTTCGCACCAACAGGGTCGGCCGGGGAGCTGTTTTTT. Protein: CASSFAPTGSAGELFF.

This clone was found a few times. The chain combines TRBV5-1 with TRBJ2-7; the D gene could be TRBD1 or TRBD2 (7 bases each). The CDR3 totals 16 residues. Germline-derived CDR1 and CDR2 are SGHRS and YFSETQ. V was cut by 0 bases and J by 6 bases, with 19 bases left in between. In DNA, the CDR3 is TGCGCCAGCAGCTTGGCATCGGCAGGGGGGGTTGCCGAGCAGTACTTC. Its translation is CASSLASAGGVAEQYF.